This paragraph reports one T cell receptor beta chain. Other nucleotide sequences in the sample specify the same CDR3. This sample stems from a study of shared T cell receptors in the human thymus. This CDR3 comprises 15 residues. In germline, CDR1 is SGHDT, CDR2 YYEEEE. Deletions cut 0 bases from V and 0 bases from J, with 10 bases between. Here immunoSEQ multiplex PCR was the method, and the copy in TCRdb shows in-frame clones only, minus some. The data hold 640,000 or so clones, with more than 70% observed a single time. The same data also went into a second study, on human thymus T cells. In that study: Corrective surgery for congenital heart defects was being performed on the healthy Finnish infants who were the donors. Corrective heart surgery yielded the resections from which the thymus tissue came. Apparent skewing of V and J gene usage characterized both thymic and blood repertoires. Related research reported highly overlapping thymic repertoires among unrelated individuals.

Source material: thymocytes. The chain employs TRBV5-6 and TRBJ2-7, with D maybe TRBD1 (5 bases). The sequence came from a boy in the first two years of life with a congenital heart defect. CDR3 coding DNA: TGTGCCAGCAGCTTGGTTCAGGGCGGCTCCTACGAGCAGTACTTC. Its protein is CASSLVQGGSYEQYF.